This T cell receptor beta chain is drawn from a study of vaccination and CD4 T cells after COVID-19. Turning to the study itself: According to the study, participants were given two doses of BNT162b2 or mRNA-1273 vaccine.

The time point here: late sampling 161 to 241 days after vaccination in a few convalescent patients. As to treatment: 10-day PBMC culture with coronavirus spike peptide pools or control peptides (ViraFEST assay). Under the ViraFEST approach, antigen-specific T cells were expanded with peptide pools and TCRs subsequently sequenced. Upon completion of about nine days of culture, CD4+ T cells were isolated via negative selection. In the case of this clonotype: Its matching antigen is unknown.

Oncomine TCR Beta short-read sequencing was applied to DNA from cultured CD4+ T cells. TCRdb re-derived calls from the PCR reads in MiXCR, one entry per CDR3 protein. The repertoire holds about 17,000 distinct CDR3 sequences, around 50% seen once, with 21% in the top ten. The study, taken as a whole, reports: The authors studied relatively few convalescent patients and analyzed no early post-infection timepoints.

The sequencing used CD4+ T cells from blood, cultured in vitro, collected about 7 months after SARS-CoV-2 vaccination. The TCR was taken from a human donor who had recovered from COVID-19.

The CDR3 is CASSLRQNSPLHF. CDR3 bases: TGTGCCAGCAGCTTAAGACAAAATTCACCCCTCCACTTT. The chain joins TRBV7-2 to TRBJ1-6, with D uncertain. The CDR3 spans 13 residues. From germline, CDR1 is SGHTA and CDR2 FQGNSA. V was shortened by 2 bases and J by 7 bases, with 6 bases between the two germline ends.